This T cell receptor beta chain was retrieved from a study of blood T cell repertoires in COVID-19. The CDR3 is made up of 11 amino acids. The ends were cut back, 5 bases at V and 6 bases at J, with 9 bases in the middle. CDR1 is SQVTM and CDR2 is ANQGSEA in the germline V gene. In the study's own analysis: How many nucleated cells were present was estimated from reference gene primer amplification. The protocol was immunoSEQ multiplex PCR, while the TCRdb copy is restricted to in-frame clones and leaves out a portion. V, J and clone size were drawn from that table, and D and trimming were deduced from the DNA. Among about 150,000 clones listed, approximately 78% were seen once.

This receptor was identified in a man aged 80 or over with acute or convalescent COVID-19. Sequenced input: peripheral blood. V and J are TRBV29-1 and TRBJ2-3; D uncertain. CDR3 in amino acids: CSVSPRDTQYF. CDR3 sequence (DNA): TGCAGCGTTTCCCCGAGGGATACGCAGTATTTT.